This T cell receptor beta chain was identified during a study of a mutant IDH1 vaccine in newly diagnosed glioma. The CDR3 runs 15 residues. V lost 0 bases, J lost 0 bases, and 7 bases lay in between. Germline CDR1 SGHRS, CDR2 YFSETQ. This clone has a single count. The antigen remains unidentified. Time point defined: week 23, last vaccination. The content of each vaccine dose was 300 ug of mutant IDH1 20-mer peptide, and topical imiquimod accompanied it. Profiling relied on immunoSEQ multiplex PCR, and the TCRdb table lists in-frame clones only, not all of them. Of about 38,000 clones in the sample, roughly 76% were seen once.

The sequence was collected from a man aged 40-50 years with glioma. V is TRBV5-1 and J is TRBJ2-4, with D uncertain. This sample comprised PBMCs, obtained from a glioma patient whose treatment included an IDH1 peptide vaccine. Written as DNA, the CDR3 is TGCGCCAGCAGCTTGGGGCAGTTAGCCAAAAACATTCAGTACTTC. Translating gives CASSLGQLAKNIQYF.